The rows below give T cell receptor beta chains drawn from one sample of a study of regulatory T cells in long-lasting Graves disease. Each CDR3 protein is one row after TCRdb ran MiXCR on the multiplex PCR reads. The table lists some 330,000 distinct CDR3 sequences, 10% to 15% of them singletons. Separately, the same data were catalogued under a study of T cells in Graves' hyperthyroidism and ophthalmopathy.

Sequencing was performed on peripheral blood mononuclear cells (PBMCs), taken at new diagnosis, from a patient treated with antithyroid drugs. The origin of the receptors is a woman aged 18-35 years with Graves disease. Each CDR3 is given with its conserved first and last residue. D genes are given only for firm matches. Rows give clone size only sometimes, using once, few, many, or a class for an expanded clone.

clone_size	v_call	j_call	d_call	cdr3_nt	cdr3_aa
many	TRBV27	TRBJ2-2	TRBD2	TGTGCCAGCAGTTCAGGACTAGCGACAACCGGGGAGCTGTTTTTT	CASSSGLATTGELFF
many	TRBV5-1	TRBJ2-1	TRBD2	TGCGCCAGCTACCCAGAAGGACTAGCGGGAGGTACCTACAATGAGCAGTTCTTC	CASYPEGLAGGTYNEQFF
many	TRBV24-1	TRBJ2-3	-	TGTGCCACCAGTCCCACCGCAGATACGCAGTATTTT	CATSPTADTQYF
many	TRBV27	TRBJ2-1	-	TGTGCCAGCAGTTTCGAAAGAGGTGAGCAGTTCTTC	CASSFERGEQFF
-	TRBV12-3/TRBV12-4	TRBJ1-3	-	TGTGCCAGCAGGGCAGGCCGGGGGCCCCGCTCTGGAAACACCATATATTTT	CASRAGRGPRSGNTIYF
many	TRBV28	TRBJ2-7	-	TGTGCCAGCAGCCACTCAGTCGAGCAGTACTTC	CASSHSVEQYF
many	TRBV13	TRBJ2-1	-	TGTGCCAGCAGCTCCCCCTCGATCGCCGATTCCTACAATGAGCAGTTCTTC	CASSSPSIADSYNEQFF
many	TRBV29-1	TRBJ1-1	-	TGCAGCGTTGAGCCCCAGAACACTGAAGCTTTCTTT	CSVEPQNTEAFF
few	TRBV20-1	TRBJ2-2	-	TGCAGTGCTACCCTTCTTTGGACGAGCACCGGGGAGCTGTTTTTT	CSATLLWTSTGELFF
many	TRBV27	TRBJ2-1	-	TGTGCCAGCACCCCTAATCGCAGGGATGAGCAGTTCTTC	CASTPNRRDEQFF
-	TRBV7-9	TRBJ1-2	-	TGTGCCAGCAGCTTAGTTCTGGGCAGGAACCTCTATGGCTACACCTTC	CASSLVLGRNLYGYTF
many	TRBV28	TRBJ2-7	TRBD1	TGTGCCAGCAGTCCCTGGGACAGAACTTACGAGCAGTACTTC	CASSPWDRTYEQYF
few	TRBV11-2	TRBJ2-7	TRBD1	TGTGCCAGCAGCTTAATGGAAGGGACAGTTATCTACGAGCAGTACTTC	CASSLMEGTVIYEQYF
few	TRBV4-3	TRBJ2-5	-	TGCGCCAGCAGCCAAGATCAATCCCCGGAGGGAGAGACCCAGTACTTC	CASSQDQSPEGETQYF
-	TRBV27	TRBJ2-3	-	TGTGCCAGCAGTTTTATCCCCCCGCCAGATACGCAGTATTTT	CASSFIPPPDTQYF
many	TRBV11-1	TRBJ1-1	-	TGTGCCAGCAGCTTAGAGCTCGGGGGAGGCACTGAAGCTTTCTTT	CASSLELGGGTEAFF
many	TRBV2	TRBJ1-2	-	TGTGCCAGCGGGTCCACTATGGGGACGGAAGGCTACACCTTC	CASGSTMGTEGYTF
many	TRBV20-1	TRBJ1-5	-	TGCAGTGCTTACGGGGCCAATCAGCCCCAGCATTTT	CSAYGANQPQHF
many	TRBV7-9	TRBJ1-2	-	TGTGCCAGCAGTTCAGGTTTCTATGGCTACACCTTC	CASSSGFYGYTF
many	TRBV20-1	TRBJ1-3	-	TGCAGTGCTAGCGGCGAGGGGTTTAGTAACACCATATATTTT	CSASGEGFSNTIYF
many	TRBV7-8	TRBJ1-2	-	TGTGCCAGCAGCCTCGCCGGAGTGGCTTATGGCTACACCTTC	CASSLAGVAYGYTF
many	TRBV7-8	TRBJ1-1	TRBD1	TGTGCCAGCAGCTTAGCGCGACAGGGGGCGGACACTGAAGCTTTCTTT	CASSLARQGADTEAFF
many	TRBV27	TRBJ2-1	TRBD2	TGTGCCAGCAGGTCGACTAGCAGAGGCAATGAGCAGTTCTTC	CASRSTSRGNEQFF
-	TRBV5-6	TRBJ1-1	-	TGTGCCAGCGGTCATGGGGGGAACACTGAAGCTTTCTTT	CASGHGGNTEAFF
many	TRBV5-5	TRBJ2-1	-	TGTGCCAGCAGCTTGTTTGGGGGGAAATCCTGGCAGTTCTTC	CASSLFGGKSWQFF
many	TRBV4-1	TRBJ2-5	-	TGCGCCAGCAGCCAAGTGTTTCAGGGCTTCGGGACCCAGTACTTC	CASSQVFQGFGTQYF
-	TRBV9	TRBJ1-3	-	TGTGCCAGCAGCGTAGAGCCAGGGGAGGGAAACACCATATATTTT	CASSVEPGEGNTIYF
many	TRBV6-2/TRBV6-3	TRBJ2-2	-	TGTGCCAGCAGTTTTATAAGGCAGATCAACACCGGGGAGCTGTTTTTT	CASSFIRQINTGELFF
once	TRBV4-1	TRBJ1-1	TRBD1	TGCGCCAGCAGCCCTAGGGACAGGGAGGAGAACACTGAAGCTTTCTTT	CASSPRDREENTEAFF
many	TRBV12-3/TRBV12-4	TRBJ2-3	-	TGTGCCAGCAGGCGGAACGGACGGATCACAGATACGCAGTATTTT	CASRRNGRITDTQYF
many	TRBV11-2	TRBJ2-1	-	TGTGCCAGCAGCTTAGAGCAGGGGTATTTCGATGAGCAGTTCTTC	CASSLEQGYFDEQFF
many	TRBV12-3/TRBV12-4	TRBJ1-5	-	TGTGCCAGCAGTTCTCCAAGGGGGGTGAGGAACAATCAGCCCCAGCATTTT	CASSSPRGVRNNQPQHF
few	TRBV20-1	TRBJ1-2	-	TGCGGTTGGGTAGGGGGCTATGGCTACACCTTC	CGWVGGYGYTF
many	TRBV7-9	TRBJ1-1	-	TGTGCCAGCAGCTTGCACAAGAACACTGAAGCTTTCTTT	CASSLHKNTEAFF
-	TRBV7-9	TRBJ1-5	-	TGTGCCAGCAGCGACACTTGGAGCCAGCCCCAGCATTTT	CASSDTWSQPQHF
many	TRBV7-9	TRBJ2-3	TRBD2	TGTGCCAGCAGCCCGGGGGGGCGACGGAGCACAGATACGCAGTATTTT	CASSPGGRRSTDTQYF
-	TRBV7-9	TRBJ1-1	TRBD1	TGTGCCAGCAGAGGAGGGGACAGGGGGCACCTAGACACTGAAGCTTTCTTT	CASRGGDRGHLDTEAFF
many	TRBV12-3/TRBV12-4	TRBJ1-4	-	TGTGCCAGCAGTATTGACAGCGCCGAAAAACTGTTTTTT	CASSIDSAEKLFF
many	TRBV15	TRBJ1-5	-	TGTGCCACCAGCAGAGATCAGCCAGGGAGGGGTCAGCCCCAGCATTTT	CATSRDQPGRGQPQHF
many	TRBV28	TRBJ1-6	TRBD1	TGTGCCAGCACCTGGGGACAGGGGGGGAATTCACCCCTCCACTTT	CASTWGQGGNSPLHF
many	TRBV7-9	TRBJ1-1	-	TGTGCCAGCAGCTTTGATCAGTCTACCACTGAAGCTTTCTTT	CASSFDQSTTEAFF
many	TRBV12-3/TRBV12-4	TRBJ2-7	-	TGTGCCAGCAGTTGGGCCCCCGTGGGCTCCTACGAGCAGTACTTC	CASSWAPVGSYEQYF
many	TRBV20-1	TRBJ2-1	-	TGCAGTGCCCTTCCGGCTGGGGTCAGCTCCTACAATGAGCAGTTCTTC	CSALPAGVSSYNEQFF
many	TRBV7-9	TRBJ2-7	-	TGTGCCAGCAGCTTAGATTGGGGATCCGAGCAGTACTTC	CASSLDWGSEQYF
many	TRBV19	TRBJ2-1	-	TGTGCCAGTAGTCAATCGACGGGTAGGTTCGATGAGCAGTTCTTC	CASSQSTGRFDEQFF
many	TRBV18	TRBJ2-1	TRBD2	TGTGCCAGCTCACTCGGACTAGCGGGAGTGGGTGAGCAGTTCTTC	CASSLGLAGVGEQFF
many	TRBV7-2	TRBJ2-3	-	TGTGCCAGCAGCTTAGGGCAGCTTGGGAGGCAGTATTTT	CASSLGQLGRQYF
many	TRBV29-1	TRBJ1-2	-	TGCAGCGTTGAAGACCCGGGGTCGTTGGGCTACACCTTC	CSVEDPGSLGYTF
many	TRBV7-2	TRBJ1-6	TRBD1	TGTGCCAGCAGCTTATGGCCGGACAGGGGTAATTCACCCCTCCACTTT	CASSLWPDRGNSPLHF
many	TRBV6-1	TRBJ2-1	-	TGTGCCCCAAGCGGGACAAGATGGGGCAGGCAGCAGTTCTTC	CAPSGTRWGRQQFF
many	TRBV20-1	TRBJ2-3	TRBD1	TGCAGTGCCATACCCCTCGGGACAGAAGACTTTACGCAGTATTTT	CSAIPLGTEDFTQYF
many	TRBV9	TRBJ1-6	-	TGTGCCAGCAGCCGATCCGATGTTCCACCCCTCCACTTT	CASSRSDVPPLHF